The rows below give T cell receptor beta chains drawn from one sample of a study of PD-L1 blockade in urothelial cancer. Using immunoSEQ multiplex PCR, the repertoire was profiled, and TCRdb retains in-frame clones only, with some absent. The sample shows tens of thousands of clones, about 86% of them seen only once. Sequencing used PBMCs, obtained around atezolizumab (anti-PD-L1) treatment. The receptor source for this set is a man in his fifties or sixties with urothelial cancer. Both conserved end residues are part of each CDR3.

V	J	length	CDR3
TRBV9	TRBJ2-5	14	CASSVDLAGETQYF
TRBV10-1	TRBJ2-7	15	CASSDMTGGSNEQYF
TRBV9	TRBJ2-7	14	CASSVVGSDYEQYF
TRBV7-9	TRBJ1-1	11	CASSLRQEAFF
TRBV7-9	TRBJ2-7	15	CASSTGGSRLYEQYF
TRBV28	TRBJ2-5	14	CASSVGGIGETQYF
TRBV11-2	TRBJ1-6	15	CASSLVGRGNSPLHF
TRBV6-5	TRBJ2-7	12	CASSSGPYEQYF
TRBV27	TRBJ2-1	14	CASTRSGSYNEQFF
TRBV6-1	TRBJ1-1	13	CASKSDRNTEAFF
TRBV15	TRBJ1-2	13	CATSQAKLYGYTF
TRBV9	TRBJ2-2	16	CASSVAGKPGAGELFF
TRBV28	TRBJ1-5	17	CASGRDTEPTTFQPQHF
TRBV5-6	TRBJ1-5	17	CASSPSYRGLHNQPQHF
TRBV5-1	TRBJ2-5	17	CASSLQGGLARVETQYF
TRBV4-1	TRBJ2-2	17	CASSQDGLANGYGELFF
TRBV7-9	TRBJ2-3	15	CASSFRGLGTDTQYF
TRBV2	TRBJ2-1	15	CASSEERIRGNEQFF
TRBV10-3	TRBJ2-5	15	CAIREFAGGWETQYF
TRBV4-1	TRBJ2-1	16	CASSHQLAGGNNEQFF
TRBV28	TRBJ1-2	14	CASSLTGVNYGYTF
TRBV19	TRBJ2-2	16	CASSAATVGGTGELFF
TRBV5-1	TRBJ2-6	13	CASCRSGANVLTF
TRBV6-5	TRBJ2-7	15	CASSYSGLLIHEQYF
TRBV21-1	TRBJ2-7	16	CASSKAGQGTTYEQYF
TRBV6-5	TRBJ1-2	14	CASRDRALNYGYTF
TRBV5-6	TRBJ1-5	15	CASSLGPGSNQPQHF
TRBV7-2	TRBJ2-7	16	CASSFGTSGEPYEQYF
TRBV28	TRBJ1-1	15	CASRTDRGRLSRAFF
TRBV19	TRBJ1-1	17	CASSIESQGAANTEAFF
TRBV2	TRBJ1-5	12	CASSDYSRPQHF
TRBV28	TRBJ1-6	15	CASSLRGSYNSPLHF
TRBV6-5	TRBJ2-2	15	CASRKPGQITGELFF
TRBV27	TRBJ2-7	13	CASRPMGGYEQYF
TRBV5-6	TRBJ1-1	15	CASSSPGQKIGVAFF
TRBV9	TRBJ2-3	15	CASSVGARGTDTQYF
TRBV7-9	TRBJ1-1	15	CASSLHRVEGTEAFF